Below, 10 T cell receptor beta chains from the same sample are listed, as sequenced in a study of T cell changes during pregnancy in multiple sclerosis. Only in-frame clones appear in the TCRdb table, and some are missing; sequencing was by immunoSEQ multiplex PCR. This sample has about 100,000 clones, with 90% found just once. The specimen comprised peripheral blood, sampled in the second trimester of pregnancy. The receptors were gathered from a female donor in good health, enrolled as a control in a pregnancy study.

V gene TRBV15 combines with J gene TRBJ1-2; no firm D call. V was clipped by 1 base and J by 3 bases, with 6 bases between them. This CDR3 spans 13 amino acids. Germline lookup yields CDR1 LNHNV and CDR2 YYDKDF (reference sequence). CDR3 sequence: CATSRGRDYGYTF. The DNA of the CDR3 is TGTGCCACCAGCAGAGGCCGGGACTATGGCTACACCTTC.

The chain recombines TRBV7-9 with TRBJ2-4; D is uncertain. Germline CDR1 and CDR2: SEHNR and FQNEAQ (reference sequence). V gave up 5 bases and J gave up 4 bases, with 18 bases separating them. The CDR3 spans 16 residues. The CDR3 nucleotides read TGTGCCAGCAGCCCTGACATAGGCGTCGCGAAAAACATTCAGTACTTC. Translation gives CASSPDIGVAKNIQYF.

The chain carries TRBV10-3 and TRBJ2-3, with 9 nucleotides matching TRBD1. V shed 5 bases, J shed 6 bases, and the junction held 6 bases outside the gene matches. Germline-derived CDR1 and CDR2 are ENHRY and SYGVKD. The CDR3 sequence is 14 residues long. CDR3 sequence (DNA): TGTGCCATCAGTCCGGGACAGGGTGACGATACGCAGTATTTT. The encoded protein is CAISPGQGDDTQYF.

J is TRBJ1-1 and V is TRBV18, with TRBD1 matching 9 bases. The CDR3 is made up of 15 amino acids. Germline lookup yields CDR1 KGHSH and CDR2 LQKENI. V gave up 3 bases and J gave up 1 base; unmatched junction bases: 3. CDR3 coding DNA: TGTGCCAGCTCACCTTGGACAGGGGAGAACACTGAAGCTTTCTTT. It codes for CASSPWTGENTEAFF.

This clone appeared once. The chain joins TRBV27 to TRBJ1-5, with 10 bases matching TRBD1. Germline V gene lookup returns CDR1 MNHEY and CDR2 SMNVEV (reference sequence). Trimming cost V 8 bases and J 6 bases; bases outside gene matches: 10. CDR3 length: 15 residues. CDR3 in DNA: TGTGCCAGCGCTCGGGACAGGGGATATAGTCAGCCCCAGCATTTT. The encoded protein is CASARDRGYSQPQHF.

The chain employs TRBV7-9 and TRBJ1-5; D is possibly TRBD1 (6 bases). V dropped 4 bases and J dropped 7 bases, with 14 bases sitting between them. Germline V gives CDR1 SEHNR, CDR2 FQNEAQ (reference sequence). CDR3 length equals 14 residues. This CDR3 reads CASSSQGEGQPQHF. CDR3 in DNA: TGTGCCAGCAGCTCACAGGGAGAGGGGCAGCCCCAGCATTTT.

The chain links TRBV4-1 to TRBJ2-5, with D possibly being TRBD2 (6 bases). CDR3 size: 15 residues. The germline V gene has CDR1 MGHRA and CDR2 YSYEKL. The V gene lost 2 bases and the J gene lost 9 bases, with 19 bases spanning the gap. The CDR3 region is CASSQPDSFPGAQYF. CDR3 nucleotides: TGCGCCAGCAGCCAACCAGACTCCTTCCCGGGGGCCCAGTACTTC.

The chain combines TRBV9 with TRBJ2-2; a possible D gene is TRBD2 (6 bases). This CDR3 has 16 residues. Germline CDR1 is SGDLS and CDR2 is YYNGEE. The ends were cut back, 2 bases at V and 2 bases at J, with 13 bases in the middle. CDR3 bases: TGTGCCAGCAGCGTCACCGGGACTGTAAACACCGGGGAGCTGTTTTTT. It codes for CASSVTGTVNTGELFF.

V usage is TRBV19 and J usage is TRBJ1-1; a possible D gene is TRBD1 (5 bases). Trimming cost V 5 bases and J 1 base, with 8 bases left between them. From germline, CDR1 is LNHDA and CDR2 SQIVND (reference sequence). The CDR3 length is 13 residues. CDR3 sequence (DNA): TGTGCCAGTAGTTTGACAGAGAACACTGAAGCTTTCTTT. It translates to CASSLTENTEAFF.

The V and J genes are TRBV27 and TRBJ2-1, with 8 bases fitting TRBD1. Germline values: CDR1 MNHEY, CDR2 SMNVEV (reference sequence). The CDR3 runs to 16 residues. J was trimmed by 7 bases and V by 2 bases; bases with no gene match: 10. In DNA, the CDR3 is TGTGCCAGCAGTTTAATCCCCCCCAGGGGGCGAAATGAGCAGTTCTTC. Translated: CASSLIPPRGRNEQFF.